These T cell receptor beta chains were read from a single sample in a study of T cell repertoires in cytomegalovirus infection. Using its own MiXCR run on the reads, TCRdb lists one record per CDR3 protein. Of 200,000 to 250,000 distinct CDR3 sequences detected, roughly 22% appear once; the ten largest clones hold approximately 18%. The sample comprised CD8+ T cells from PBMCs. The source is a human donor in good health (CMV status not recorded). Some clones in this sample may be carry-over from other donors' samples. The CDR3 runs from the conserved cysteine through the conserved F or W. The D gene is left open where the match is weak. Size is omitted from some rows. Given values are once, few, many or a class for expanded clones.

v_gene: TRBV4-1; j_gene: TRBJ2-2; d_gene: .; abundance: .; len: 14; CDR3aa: CASSPFWQTGELFF; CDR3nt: TGCGCCAGCAGCCCCTTCTGGCAGACCGGGGAGCTGTTTTTT
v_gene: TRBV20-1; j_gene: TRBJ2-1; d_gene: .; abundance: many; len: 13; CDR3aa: CSARGTVNNEQFF; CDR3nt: TGCAGTGCTAGAGGGACAGTCAACAATGAGCAGTTCTTC
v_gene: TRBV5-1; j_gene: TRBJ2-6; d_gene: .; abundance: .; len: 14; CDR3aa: CASSPGSGANVLTF; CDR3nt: TGCGCCAGCAGTCCGGGATCTGGGGCCAACGTCCTGACTTTC
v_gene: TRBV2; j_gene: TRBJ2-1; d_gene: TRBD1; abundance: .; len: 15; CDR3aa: CASSERTGANNEQFF; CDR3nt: TGTGCCAGCAGTGAGAGGACAGGGGCCAACAATGAGCAGTTCTTC
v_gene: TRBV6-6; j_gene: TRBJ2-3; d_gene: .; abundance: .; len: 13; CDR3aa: CASHPGSTDTQYF; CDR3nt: TGTGCCAGCCACCCGGGGTCCACAGATACGCAGTATTTT
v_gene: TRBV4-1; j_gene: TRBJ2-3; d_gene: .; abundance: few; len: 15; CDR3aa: CASSQDQRGTDTQYF; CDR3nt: TGCGCCAGCAGCCAAGATCAAAGGGGGACAGATACGCAGTATTTT
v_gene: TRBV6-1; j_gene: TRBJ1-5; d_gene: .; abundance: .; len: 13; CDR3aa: CTTSEWFNQPQHF; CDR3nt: TGTACCACCAGTGAATGGTTCAATCAGCCCCAGCATTTT
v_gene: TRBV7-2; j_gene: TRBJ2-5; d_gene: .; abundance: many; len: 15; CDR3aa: CASSVGGGQQETQYF; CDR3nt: TGTGCCAGCAGCGTTGGAGGGGGCCAACAAGAGACCCAGTACTTC
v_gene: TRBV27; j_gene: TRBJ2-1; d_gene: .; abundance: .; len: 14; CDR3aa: CASSWTRGHNEQFF; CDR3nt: TGTGCCAGCAGTTGGACAAGGGGCCATAATGAGCAGTTCTTC
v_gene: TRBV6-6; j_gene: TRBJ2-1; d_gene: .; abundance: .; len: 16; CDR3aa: CASSTRAEVTYNEQFF; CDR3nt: TGTGCCAGCAGTACTCGCGCGGAGGTTACCTACAATGAGCAGTTCTTC
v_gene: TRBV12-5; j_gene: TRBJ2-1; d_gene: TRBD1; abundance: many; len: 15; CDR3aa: CASGIPGQGANEQFF; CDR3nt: TGTGCTAGTGGCATCCCGGGACAGGGGGCAAATGAGCAGTTCTTC
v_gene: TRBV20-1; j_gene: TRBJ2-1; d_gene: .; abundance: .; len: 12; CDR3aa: CSARELRNEQFF; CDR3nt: TGCAGTGCTAGGGAACTGAGAAATGAGCAGTTCTTC
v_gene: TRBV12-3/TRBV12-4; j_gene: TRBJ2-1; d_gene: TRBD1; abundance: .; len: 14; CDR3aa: CASSRATGYNEQFF; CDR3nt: TGTGCCAGCAGTCGGGCGACAGGGTACAATGAGCAGTTCTTC
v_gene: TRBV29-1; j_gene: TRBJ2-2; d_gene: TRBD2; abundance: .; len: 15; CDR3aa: CSVALAGGQLGELFF; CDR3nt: TGCAGCGTTGCCCTAGCGGGGGGGCAATTGGGGGAGCTGTTTTTT
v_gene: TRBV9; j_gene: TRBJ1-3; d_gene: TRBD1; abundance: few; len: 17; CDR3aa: CASSAGGAANSGNTIYF; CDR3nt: TGTGCCAGCAGCGCAGGGGGGGCAGCCAACTCTGGAAACACCATATATTTT
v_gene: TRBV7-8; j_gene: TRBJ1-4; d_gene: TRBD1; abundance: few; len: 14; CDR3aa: CASSNRGAHEKLFF; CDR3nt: TGTGCCAGCAGCAACAGGGGAGCCCATGAAAAACTGTTTTTT
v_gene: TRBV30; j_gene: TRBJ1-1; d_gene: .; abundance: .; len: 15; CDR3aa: CAWKESPGVNTEAFF; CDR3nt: TGTGCCTGGAAGGAGTCGCCCGGGGTGAACACTGAAGCTTTCTTT
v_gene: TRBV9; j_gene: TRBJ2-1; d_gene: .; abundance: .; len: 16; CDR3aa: CASSEAPGNSYNEQFF; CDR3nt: TGTGCCAGCAGCGAAGCCCCAGGGAACTCCTACAATGAGCAGTTCTTC
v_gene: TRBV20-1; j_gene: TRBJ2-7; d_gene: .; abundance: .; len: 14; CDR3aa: CSAWIQGKLYEQYF; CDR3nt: TGCAGTGCTTGGATCCAGGGGAAACTCTACGAGCAGTACTTC
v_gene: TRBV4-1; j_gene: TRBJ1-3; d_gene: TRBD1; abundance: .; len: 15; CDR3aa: CASSPDRVPGNTIYF; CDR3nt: TGCGCCAGCAGCCCGGACAGGGTCCCCGGAAACACCATATATTTT
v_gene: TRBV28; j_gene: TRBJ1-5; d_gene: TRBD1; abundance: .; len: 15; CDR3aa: CASSLRGRSNQPQHF; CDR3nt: TGTGCCAGCAGTTTAAGGGGGCGTAGCAATCAGCCCCAGCATTTT
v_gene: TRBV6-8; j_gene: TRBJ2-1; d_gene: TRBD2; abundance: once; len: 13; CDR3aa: CASSYWEGNEQFF; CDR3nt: TGTGCCAGCAGTTACTGGGAGGGAAATGAGCAGTTCTTC
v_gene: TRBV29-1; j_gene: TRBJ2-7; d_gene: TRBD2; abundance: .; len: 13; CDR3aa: CSASGGANYEQYF; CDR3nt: TGCAGCGCTAGCGGGGGGGCGAACTACGAGCAGTACTTC
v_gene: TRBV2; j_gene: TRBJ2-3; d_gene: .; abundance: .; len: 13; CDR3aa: CASSDQVTDTQYF; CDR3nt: TGTGCCAGCAGTGATCAGGTGACAGATACGCAGTATTTT
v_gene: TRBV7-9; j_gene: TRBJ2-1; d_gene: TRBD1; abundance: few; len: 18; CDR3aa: CASSLPPGTGYPNNEQFF; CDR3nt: TGTGCCAGCAGCTTACCTCCCGGGACAGGGTACCCCAACAATGAGCAGTTCTTC
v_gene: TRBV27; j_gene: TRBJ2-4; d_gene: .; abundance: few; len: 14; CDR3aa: CASSDGLAKNIQYF; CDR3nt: TGTGCCAGCAGCGACGGGTTAGCCAAAAACATTCAGTACTTC
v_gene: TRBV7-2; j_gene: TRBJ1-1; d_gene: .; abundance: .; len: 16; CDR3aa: CASSLAGTRLDTVAFF; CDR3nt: TGTGCCAGCAGCTTAGCTGGGACTCGGTTGGACACTGTAGCTTTCTTT
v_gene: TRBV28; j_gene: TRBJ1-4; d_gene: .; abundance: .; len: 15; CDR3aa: CASSLTLSGNKKLFF; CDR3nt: TGTGCCAGCAGCCTTACCCTCTCCGGAAATAAAAAACTGTTTTTT
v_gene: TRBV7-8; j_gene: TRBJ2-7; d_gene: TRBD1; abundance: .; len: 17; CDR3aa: CASSLSLTGQGLGEQYF; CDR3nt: TGTGCCAGCAGCCTTTCTCTTACAGGACAGGGGCTGGGCGAGCAGTACTTC
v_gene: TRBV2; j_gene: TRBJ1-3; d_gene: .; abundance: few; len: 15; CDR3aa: CASSEGIGPGNTIYF; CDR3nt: TGTGCCAGCAGTGAGGGGATCGGGCCTGGAAACACCATATATTTT
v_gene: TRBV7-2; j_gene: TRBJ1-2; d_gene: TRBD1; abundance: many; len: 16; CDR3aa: CASSEDRGSAFYGYTF; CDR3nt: TGTGCCAGCAGCGAGGACAGGGGTTCCGCCTTCTATGGCTACACCTTC